Each of the 7 T cell receptor beta chains below was sequenced from the same sample in a study of cytomegalovirus exposure and HLA in healthy donors. Both 60 Vbeta primers and 13 Jbeta primers went into the PCR. Clones were read by immunoSEQ multiplex PCR, and TCRdb kept only the in-frame ones, dropping some. The table lists about 90,000 clones, 77% of them singletons. The sample taken for sequencing was PBMCs. These receptors all come from a boy aged 5-17 years in good health and CMV-seronegative.

This chain connects TRBV28 to TRBJ1-5; D gene ambiguous. The V gene lost 2 bases and the J gene lost 11 bases, with 10 bases spanning the gap. The germline CDR1 and CDR2 sequences are MDHEN and SYDVKM. The CDR3 contains 12 residues. CDR3 coding DNA: TGTGCCAGCAGTTTAGAGGGCCGAGCCCAGCATTTT. Its protein is CASSLEGRAQHF.

J is TRBJ2-5 and V is TRBV9, with D perhaps matching TRBD1 (5 bases). Between the trimmed V and J ends, which lost 4 bases and 5 bases, there was a span of 21 bases. The CDR3 has 16 residues. Germline V gives CDR1 SGDLS, CDR2 YYNGEE. CDR3 nucleotides: TGTGCCAGCAGCCCCTCACTCCTACAGCCAGGGGAGACCCAGTACTTC. Its protein is CASSPSLLQPGETQYF.

The chain carries TRBV10-3 and TRBJ1-1; 9 bases align to TRBD1. Trimming removed 2 bases from V and 3 bases from J; junction bases left unmatched: 4. Germline CDR1 and CDR2: ENHRY and SYGVKD. The CDR3 runs to 15 residues. The CDR3 DNA reads as TGTGCCATCAGTGAGAAGGGACAGGGCTACACTGAAGCTTTCTTT. This translates into CAISEKGQGYTEAFF.

This chain's CDR3 is CAWRGRAVTEAFF. CDR3 coding DNA: TGTGCCTGGAGGGGCAGGGCGGTCACTGAAGCTTTCTTT. This sequence joins TRBV30 and TRBJ1-1, with a possible D match to TRBD1 (5 bases). The CDR3 covers 13 residues. Per germline, CDR1 GTSNPN and CDR2 SVGIG (reference sequence). Trimming stripped 3 bases from V and 4 bases from J, with 12 bases between.

This clone was detected a few times. The chain links TRBV27 to TRBJ1-5; D is undetermined. Germline CDR1 reads MNHEY; CDR2 reads SMNVEV (reference sequence). Trimming left V 4 bases short and J 3 bases short, with 10 bases between. The CDR3 runs to 14 residues. Written as DNA, the CDR3 is TGTGCCAGCAGTTCTCCAGGTTCCAATCAGCCCCAGCATTTT. Translating gives CASSSPGSNQPQHF.

The rearrangement links TRBV5-1 to TRBJ1-1, with TRBD1 matching over 7 bases. The CDR3 runs to 14 residues. The V gene end was trimmed by 4 bases and the J gene end by 0 bases; junction bases not matched to a gene: 3. Germline V gives CDR1 SGHRS, CDR2 YFSETQ. CDR3 nucleotides: TGCGCCAGCAGCAGGACAGGCTTGAACACTGAAGCTTTCTTT. As protein: CASSRTGLNTEAFF.

CDR3 region: CSADRGDTQYF. CDR3 sequence (DNA): TGCAGTGCAGACCGGGGGGATACGCAGTATTTT. This sequence joins TRBV20-1 and TRBJ2-3; perhaps TRBD2 as D (6 bases). The ends were cut back, 6 bases at V and 6 bases at J, with 10 bases in the middle. CDR3 length: 11 amino acids. Germline V gives CDR1 DFQATT, CDR2 SNEGSKA (reference sequence).